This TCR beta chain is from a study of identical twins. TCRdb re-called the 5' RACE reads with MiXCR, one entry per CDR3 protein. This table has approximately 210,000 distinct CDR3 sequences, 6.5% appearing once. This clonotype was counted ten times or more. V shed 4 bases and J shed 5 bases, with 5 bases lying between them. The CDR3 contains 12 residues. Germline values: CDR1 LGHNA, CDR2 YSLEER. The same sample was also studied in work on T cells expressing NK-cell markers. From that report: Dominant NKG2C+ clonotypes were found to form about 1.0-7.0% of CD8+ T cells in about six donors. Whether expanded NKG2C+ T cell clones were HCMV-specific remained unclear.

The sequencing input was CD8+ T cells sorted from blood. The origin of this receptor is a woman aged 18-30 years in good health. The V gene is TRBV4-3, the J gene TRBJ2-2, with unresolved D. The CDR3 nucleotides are TGCGCCAGCAGCCTCCCGACCGGGGAGCTGTTTTTT. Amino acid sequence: CASSLPTGELFF.